This TCR beta chain was observed in a study of breast tumors, draining lymph nodes, adjacent tissues. This clonotype has ten or more counts. Its target is not known. Findings of the study overall: Luminal-like breast cancer showed significantly higher tumor–nontumor repertoire similarity than basal-like. The lymph node origin of tumor T cells was framed as consistent with a hypothesis, not demonstrated. Data fit most tumor T cells coming from lymph node, expanding in tumor.

The CDR3 is made up of 15 amino acids. Germline CDR1 is DFQATT and CDR2 is SNEGSKA (reference sequence). With 3 bases removed from V and 3 bases from J, the gap between germline ends came to 15 bases. The lymph nodes were axillary draining lymph nodes from breast cancer patients. TCRdb re-called the multiplex PCR reads through MiXCR, storing one row per CDR3 protein. The data contain under 250,000 distinct CDR3 sequences, 32% of them singletons. V is TRBV20-1 and J is TRBJ2-1; a possible D gene is TRBD2 (6 bases). Source material: axillary lymph node tissue. The clonotype was recovered from a female donor with breast cancer. Some clones in this sample may be carry-over from other donors' samples. In DNA, the CDR3 is TGCAGTGCTAGTTTGGGGACTCCCAACTACAATGAGCAGTTCTTC. Protein sequence: CSASLGTPNYNEQFF.